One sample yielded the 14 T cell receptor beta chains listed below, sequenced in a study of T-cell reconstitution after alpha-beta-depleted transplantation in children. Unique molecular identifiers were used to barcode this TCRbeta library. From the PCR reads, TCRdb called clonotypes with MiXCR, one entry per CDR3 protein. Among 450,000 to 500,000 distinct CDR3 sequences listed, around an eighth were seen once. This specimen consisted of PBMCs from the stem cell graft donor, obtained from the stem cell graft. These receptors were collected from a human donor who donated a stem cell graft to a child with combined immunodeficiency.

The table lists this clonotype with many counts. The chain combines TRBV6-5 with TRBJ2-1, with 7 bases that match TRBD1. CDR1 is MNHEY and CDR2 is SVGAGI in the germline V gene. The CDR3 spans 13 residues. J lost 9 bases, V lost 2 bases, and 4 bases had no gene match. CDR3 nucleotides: TGTGCCAGCAGTTACACTTACAGGGGTGAGCAGTTCTTC. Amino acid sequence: CASSYTYRGEQFF.

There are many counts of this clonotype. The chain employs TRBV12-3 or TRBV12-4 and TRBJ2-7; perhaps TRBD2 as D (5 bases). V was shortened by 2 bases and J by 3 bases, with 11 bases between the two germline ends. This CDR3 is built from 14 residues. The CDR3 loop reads CASSLSGNRYEQYF. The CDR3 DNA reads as TGTGCCAGCAGTTTATCGGGAAATCGCTACGAGCAGTACTTC.

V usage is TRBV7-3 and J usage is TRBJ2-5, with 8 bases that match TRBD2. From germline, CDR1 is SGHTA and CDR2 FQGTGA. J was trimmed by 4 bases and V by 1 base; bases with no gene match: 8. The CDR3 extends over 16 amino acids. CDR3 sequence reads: CASSLSASGFGETQYF. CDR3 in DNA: TGTGCCAGCAGCTTAAGTGCTAGCGGGTTTGGAGAGACCCAGTACTTC.

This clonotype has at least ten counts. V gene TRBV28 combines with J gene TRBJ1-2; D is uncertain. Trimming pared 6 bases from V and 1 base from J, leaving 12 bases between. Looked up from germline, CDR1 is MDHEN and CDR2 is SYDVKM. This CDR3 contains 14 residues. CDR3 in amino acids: CASSSSPLNYGYTF. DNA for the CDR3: TGTGCCAGCAGCTCTTCGCCACTTAACTATGGCTACACCTTC.

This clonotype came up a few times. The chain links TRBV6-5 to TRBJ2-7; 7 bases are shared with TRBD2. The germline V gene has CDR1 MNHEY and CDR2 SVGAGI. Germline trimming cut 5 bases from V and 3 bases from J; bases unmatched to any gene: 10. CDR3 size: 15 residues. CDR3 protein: CASSPLGGIHYEQYF. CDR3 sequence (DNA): TGTGCCAGCAGTCCCCTGGGAGGGATACACTACGAGCAGTACTTC.

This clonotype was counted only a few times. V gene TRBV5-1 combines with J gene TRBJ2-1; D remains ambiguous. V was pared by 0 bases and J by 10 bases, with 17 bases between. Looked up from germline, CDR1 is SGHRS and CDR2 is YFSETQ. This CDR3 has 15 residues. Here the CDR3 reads CASSLAPAHAAEQFF. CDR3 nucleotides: TGCGCCAGCAGCTTGGCCCCGGCCCACGCTGCGGAGCAGTTCTTC.

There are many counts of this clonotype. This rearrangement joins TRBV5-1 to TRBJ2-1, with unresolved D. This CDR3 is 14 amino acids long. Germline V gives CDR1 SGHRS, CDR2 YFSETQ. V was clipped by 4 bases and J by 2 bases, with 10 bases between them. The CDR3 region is CASSPQGAYNEQFF. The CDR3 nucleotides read TGCGCCAGCAGCCCTCAAGGTGCCTACAATGAGCAGTTCTTC.

The CDR3 DNA reads TGTGCCAGCAGTCCCCGCGCCGGGACATCTGGGGCCAACGTCCTGACTTTC. Its translation is CASSPRAGTSGANVLTF. The chain recombines TRBV12-3 or TRBV12-4 with TRBJ2-6; D may be TRBD1 (6 bases). The CDR3 sequence is 17 residues long. V was clipped by 5 bases and J by 1 base, with 15 bases between them.

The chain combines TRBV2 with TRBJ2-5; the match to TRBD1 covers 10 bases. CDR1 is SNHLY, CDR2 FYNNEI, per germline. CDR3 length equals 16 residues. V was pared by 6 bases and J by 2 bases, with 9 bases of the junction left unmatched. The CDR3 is CASRYSRDRGQETQYF. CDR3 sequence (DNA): TGTGCCAGCAGATACAGCCGGGACAGGGGACAAGAGACCCAGTACTTC.

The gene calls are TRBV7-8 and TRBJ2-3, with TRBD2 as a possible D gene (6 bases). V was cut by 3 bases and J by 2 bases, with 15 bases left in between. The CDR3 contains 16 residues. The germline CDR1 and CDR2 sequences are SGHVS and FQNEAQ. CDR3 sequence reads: CASSFPGSGDTDTQYF. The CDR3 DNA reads TGTGCCAGCAGCTTCCCGGGTAGCGGAGACACAGATACGCAGTATTTT. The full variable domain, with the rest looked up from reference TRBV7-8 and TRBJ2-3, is GAGVSQSPRYKVAKRGQDVALRCDPISGHVSLFWYQQALGQGPEFLTYFQNEAQLDKSGLPSDRFFAERPEGSVSTLKIQRTQQEDSAVYLCASSFPGSGDTDTQYFGPGTRLTVL.

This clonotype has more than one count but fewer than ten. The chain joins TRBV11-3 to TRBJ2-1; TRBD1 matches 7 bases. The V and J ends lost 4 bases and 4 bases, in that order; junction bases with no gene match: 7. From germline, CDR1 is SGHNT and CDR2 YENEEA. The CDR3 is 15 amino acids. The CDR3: CASSSHRDSYNEQFF. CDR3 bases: TGTGCCAGCAGCTCTCACCGGGACAGTTACAATGAGCAGTTCTTC.

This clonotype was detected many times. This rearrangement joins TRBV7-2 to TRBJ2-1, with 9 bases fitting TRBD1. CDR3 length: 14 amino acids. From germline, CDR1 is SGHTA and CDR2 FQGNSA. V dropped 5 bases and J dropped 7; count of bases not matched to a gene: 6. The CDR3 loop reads CASSTTGGWNEQFF. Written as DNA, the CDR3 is TGTGCCAGCAGCACGACAGGGGGGTGGAATGAGCAGTTCTTC.

This CDR3 is CAISDAGQGAYEQYF. The CDR3 nucleotides are TGTGCCATCAGTGACGCGGGACAGGGTGCCTACGAGCAGTACTTC. The chain carries TRBV10-3 and TRBJ2-7; 9 nucleotides line up with TRBD1. CDR3 length equals 15 residues. V shed 3 bases, J shed 2 bases, and the junction held 5 bases outside the gene matches. Germline CDR1 is ENHRY and CDR2 is SYGVKD.

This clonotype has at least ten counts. CDR3 protein: CASSFVGPGVEQYF. Here the CDR3 DNA reads TGTGCCAGCAGTTTTGTGGGTCCAGGGGTCGAGCAGTACTTC. The chain links TRBV12-3 or TRBV12-4 to TRBJ2-7, with a possible D match to TRBD1 (6 bases). The germline V and J ends were trimmed by 3 bases and 6 bases, with 15 bases remaining between them. CDR3 size: 14 residues.